Shown below are 7 T cell receptor beta chains from a single sample sequenced in a study of blood T cell repertoires in COVID-19. Sequencing was performed with immunoSEQ multiplex PCR; in TCRdb, only in-frame clones are kept and a portion is missing. The repertoire holds approximately 200,000 clones, with under 90% as singletons. Sequenced input: peripheral blood. Every receptor here comes from a woman of 80 years or more with COVID-19, enrolled during active disease.

The chain carries TRBV7-8 and TRBJ2-5; 8 nucleotides match TRBD2. The CDR3 is 14 residues long. Germline-derived CDR1 and CDR2 are SGHVS and FQNEAQ. V was clipped by 4 bases and J by 5 bases; unmatched bases: 6. The chain's CDR3 is CASSSRGGHETQYF. The CDR3 nucleotides read TGTGCCAGCAGCTCCCGGGGGGGTCATGAGACCCAGTACTTC.

The chain has TRBV3-1 (or the pseudogene TRBV3-2) and TRBJ2-3, with a possible D match to TRBD2 (6 bases). From germline, CDR1 is LGHDT and CDR2 YNNKEL (reference sequence). V shed 1 base and J shed 2 bases, with 7 bases lying between them. The length of the CDR3 is 14 residues. The CDR3 here is CASSQGGVTDTQYF. The CDR3 DNA reads as TGTGCCAGCAGCCAAGGCGGGGTCACAGATACGCAGTATTTT.

This clone was counted a few times. CDR3 amino acids: CATQPGQAYEQYF. In DNA form, the CDR3 reads TGCGCCACCCAACCGGGACAGGCCTACGAGCAGTACTTC. V is TRBV10-1 and J is TRBJ2-7; 8 nucleotides align to TRBD1. The V and J ends lost 10 bases and 2 bases, in that order; junction bases with no gene match: 7. Germline CDR1 WNHNN, CDR2 SYGVQD (reference sequence). The CDR3 consists of 13 residues.

This clone occurred a few times. V and J are TRBV28 and TRBJ1-6; TRBD1 might be the D (5 bases). V lost 5 bases and J 10 bases, leaving 18 bases between the germline ends. CDR3 length: 15 amino acids. Germline V gene sequence: CDR1 MDHEN, CDR2 SYDVKM. As DNA, the CDR3 is TGTGCCAGCAGTCGCCTCCGCCAGGGTGGATCACCCCTCCACTTT. The encoded protein is CASSRLRQGGSPLHF.

The chain combines TRBV19 with TRBJ1-5, with 7 nucleotides matching TRBD1. With 7 bases clipped from V and 3 bases from J, the junction kept 12 bases outside the gene matches. The germline V gene has CDR1 LNHDA and CDR2 SQIVND (reference sequence). The CDR3 has 16 amino acids. The CDR3 DNA is TGTGCCAGTAAGAACAGGGGTAGAGAAGACAATCAGCCCCAGCATTTT. The encoded protein is CASKNRGREDNQPQHF. Using reference TRBV19 and TRBJ1-5 for the parts outside the CDR3, the full variable domain is DGGITQSPKYLFRKEGQNVTLSCEQNLNHDAMYWYRQDPGQGLRLIYYSQIVNDFQKGDIAEGYSVSREKKESFPLTVTSAQKNPTAFYLCASKNRGREDNQPQHFGDGTRLSIL.

The chain employs TRBV10-1 and TRBJ2-2, with a tentative D call TRBD1 (5 bases). Germline lookup yields CDR1 WNHNN and CDR2 SYGVQD (reference sequence). This CDR3 region has 15 residues. Trimming pared 1 base from V and 4 bases from J, leaving 10 bases between. CDR3 sequence (DNA): TGCGCCAGCAGTGAGTTGGCAGGGCCCACCGGGGAGCTGTTTTTT. This translates into CASSELAGPTGELFF.

The chain combines TRBV5-4 with TRBJ2-7, with 9 bases fitting TRBD1. Germline V lookup: CDR1 SGHNT, CDR2 YYREEE (reference sequence). The junction had 12 bases not matched to a gene; V was cut back by 3 bases and J by 5 bases. CDR3 length: 16 residues. The CDR3 bases are TGTGCCAGCAGCTCATCTCCATCGGGACAGGGTCACGAGCAGTACTTC. It is translated as CASSSSPSGQGHEQYF.